The 32 T cell receptor beta chains reported below all come from one sample, sequenced in a study of cytomegalovirus exposure and HLA in healthy donors. Amplification used 60 Vbeta primers and 13 Jbeta primers. Sequencing was performed with immunoSEQ multiplex PCR; in TCRdb, only in-frame clones are kept and a portion is missing. The data show roughly 130,000 clones, 73% seen once. Sequencing was done on a sample of PBMCs. The receptors come from a woman in her thirties or forties in good health and CMV-seropositive.

V gene TRBV4-1 combines with J gene TRBJ2-4; D gene ambiguous. Between the trimmed V and J ends, which lost 5 bases and 8 bases, there was a span of 22 bases. CDR1 and CDR2 (germline): MGHRA, YSYEKL. The CDR3 has 16 residues. The CDR3: CASSSTPRNLGDIQYF. The CDR3 coding sequence is TGCGCCAGCAGCTCCACACCTAGGAACCTTGGTGACATTCAGTACTTC.

On this clone: At one boundary the junction diverges from the germline segment, which might be a read error. The chain joins TRBV4-3 to TRBJ1-5; no firm D call. The CDR3 is made up of 15 amino acids. The germline V gene encodes CDR1 LGHNA and CDR2 YSLEER. The DNA of the CDR3 is TGCGCCAGCGGCCAAGATATCGGGGAGTATCAGCCCCAGCATTTT. It yields the protein CASGQDIGEYQPQHF.

The V and J genes are TRBV18 and TRBJ1-3; no firm D call. Per the germline V gene, CDR1 is KGHSH and CDR2 is LQKENI. This CDR3 has 15 amino acids. Trimming removed 3 bases from V and 4 bases from J, with 13 bases in between. The CDR3 region is CASSPTTRPGNTIYF. DNA of the CDR3: TGTGCCAGCTCACCGACGACAAGGCCGGGAAACACCATATATTTT.

The V call is TRBV19, the J call TRBJ2-7, with 10 bases aligning to TRBD2. Germline CDR1 is LNHDA and CDR2 is SQIVND (reference sequence). After removal of 7 bases from V and 3 bases from J, the junction contained 6 bases not matched to a gene. This CDR3 region has 14 residues. CDR3 bases: TGTGCCAGTACGGCTAGCGGGAGAAACTACGAGCAGTACTTC. Protein: CASTASGRNYEQYF.

This chain joins TRBV7-9 and TRBJ2-7, with D perhaps matching TRBD2 (6 bases). This CDR3 is built from 14 residues. Germline-derived CDR1 and CDR2 are SEHNR and FQNEAQ (reference sequence). Deletions cut 5 bases from V and 3 bases from J, with 14 bases between. The CDR3 here is CASSRSEGFYEQYF. In DNA, the CDR3 is TGTGCCAGCAGCCGTTCGGAGGGGTTCTACGAGCAGTACTTC.

The chain combines TRBV7-2 with TRBJ1-1; 9 nucleotides agree with TRBD1. Germline CDR1 and CDR2: SGHTA and FQGNSA. With 5 bases clipped from V and 5 bases from J, the junction kept 6 bases outside the gene matches. The CDR3 extends over 14 amino acids. The DNA for the CDR3 is TGTGCCAGCAGCGTTGGGACAGGGAGGACTGAAGCTTTCTTT. Protein sequence: CASSVGTGRTEAFF.

The V call is TRBV4-1, the J call TRBJ1-2, with D perhaps matching TRBD1 (6 bases). V lost 4 bases and J lost 5, with 17 bases in between. The CDR3 totals 15 residues. Per germline, CDR1 MGHRA and CDR2 YSYEKL. CDR3 bases: TGCGCCAGCAGCCCAACCAGCCAGGGGCTTTATGGCTACACCTTC. Its translation is CASSPTSQGLYGYTF.

This clone came up a few times. The rearrangement uses TRBV5-1 and TRBJ2-7; the D gene is possibly TRBD1 (5 bases). CDR1 is SGHRS, CDR2 YFSETQ, per germline. The CDR3 runs 14 residues. Trimming removed 1 base at V and 2 bases at J, with 10 bases between. CDR3 coding DNA: TGCGCCAGCAGCTTGACTCAGGGTCCCTACGAGCAGTACTTC. Translated: CASSLTQGPYEQYF.

This clone turned up a few times. The J gene is TRBJ2-1, the V gene TRBV6-1; 10 bases line up with TRBD2. Germline CDR1 reads MNHNS; CDR2 reads SASEGT. J gave up 10 bases and V 0 bases, and 3 bases lay outside the gene matches. This CDR3 region has 14 residues. Written as DNA, the CDR3 is TGTGCCAGCAGTGAAGCGTGGACTAGCGGCGAGCAGTTCTTC. It encodes CASSEAWTSGEQFF.

This clone turned up a few times. Other DNA sequences in the same sample also yield this CDR3. V is TRBV4-3 and J is TRBJ2-7; 7 nucleotides line up with TRBD1. Looked up from germline, CDR1 is LGHNA and CDR2 is YSLEER. Unmatched junction bases numbered 3, after V lost 1 base and J lost 3 bases. This CDR3 contains 14 residues. CDR3 amino acids: CASSQGTGRYEQYF. The CDR3 DNA reads as TGCGCCAGCAGCCAAGGGACAGGTCGCTACGAGCAGTACTTC.

The chain joins TRBV28 to TRBJ1-5, with 7 bases aligning to TRBD1. CDR1 MDHEN and CDR2 SYDVKM come from the germline V gene. The CDR3 runs 15 residues. Germline trimming cut 7 bases from V and 1 base from J; bases unmatched to any gene: 7. The CDR3 DNA sequence: TGTGCCAGCATTACGACAGGGAGAAGCAATCAGCCCCAGCATTTT. Protein: CASITTGRSNQPQHF.

This chain uses TRBV14 with TRBJ2-1; 12 bases map to TRBD2. Per the germline V gene, CDR1 is SGHDN and CDR2 is FVKESK. The ends lost 2 bases at V and 8 bases at J; junction bases unmatched: 10. This CDR3 is 17 amino acids long. The CDR3 nucleotides are TGTGCCAGCAGCCAATCCCGGGCTAGCGGGAGGGACGATGAGCAGTTCTTC. Translated, it gives CASSQSRASGRDDEQFF.

The chain has TRBV7-2 and TRBJ1-1; D is ambiguous. Germline V gives CDR1 SGHTA, CDR2 FQGNSA. The V end was cut by 5 bases, the J end by 1 base, with 14 bases between. This CDR3 region has 15 residues. Here the CDR3 reads CASSKGAYSNTEAFF. The CDR3 nucleotides are TGTGCCAGCAGCAAGGGAGCATATTCGAACACTGAAGCTTTCTTT.

The chain combines TRBV15 with TRBJ2-3; D is perhaps TRBD1 (5 bases). CDR1 is LNHNV, CDR2 YYDKDF, per germline (reference sequence). Trimming left V 9 bases short and J 0 bases short, with 13 bases between. The CDR3 consists of 14 residues. The CDR3 loop reads CATGQGGSTDTQYF. The CDR3 region has the DNA TGTGCCACTGGCCAGGGTGGAAGCACAGATACGCAGTATTTT.

In its sample, this clone was seen once. This chain uses TRBV11-2 with TRBJ2-1; D is undetermined. CDR3 length: 14 amino acids. The V and J ends lost 1 base and 3 bases respectively, with 7 bases between them. From germline, CDR1 is SGHAT and CDR2 FQNNGV. The CDR3 nucleotides read TGTGCCAGCAGCTTAGCCGAGGTCTACAATGAGCAGTTCTTC. Amino acids: CASSLAEVYNEQFF.

V is TRBV6-4 and J is TRBJ1-1; TRBD1 might be the D (6 bases). With 3 bases removed from V and 4 bases from J, the gap between germline ends came to 9 bases. Looked up from germline, CDR1 is MRHNA and CDR2 is SNTAGT. The CDR3 covers 13 residues. CDR3 loop: CASSEGGGTEAFF. The CDR3 DNA is TGTGCCAGCAGTGAAGGGGGTGGCACTGAAGCTTTCTTT.

With regard to this clone: Other nucleotide sequences in the sample specify the same CDR3. The chain is built from TRBV6-1 and TRBJ2-7; D unresolved. The CDR3 has 11 residues. The V end was cut by 3 bases, the J end by 4 bases, with 4 bases between. CDR1 MNHNS and CDR2 SASEGT come from the germline V gene. CDR3 sequence: CASSDRYEQYF. In DNA, the CDR3 is TGTGCCAGCAGTGATCGTTACGAGCAGTACTTC.

The chain links TRBV4-2 to TRBJ2-3; TRBD2 aligns across 12 bases. V shed 3 bases and J 11 bases; nucleotides not matched to a gene: 9. The germline CDR1 and CDR2 sequences are LGHNA and YNFKEQ. This CDR3 contains 15 residues. The CDR3 coding sequence is TGTGCCAGCAGCCAGGGCCTAGCGGGGGGGCCAAGGCAGTATTTT. Its translation is CASSQGLAGGPRQYF.

The chain uses TRBV27 and TRBJ2-1, with 9 bases fitting TRBD1. From germline, CDR1 is MNHEY and CDR2 SMNVEV (reference sequence). CDR3 size: 15 residues. The ends lost 6 bases at V and 3 bases at J; junction bases unmatched: 6. This chain's CDR3 is CASRAGTGSYNEQFF. The CDR3 DNA follows: TGTGCCAGCAGGGCCGGGACAGGGAGCTACAATGAGCAGTTCTTC.

This chain connects TRBV9 to TRBJ2-7, with a possible D match to TRBD2 (6 bases). The germline V gene has CDR1 SGDLS and CDR2 YYNGEE. Trimming took 2 bases from V and 12 from J, leaving 24 bases between them. The CDR3 loop spans 15 amino acids. Here the CDR3 reads CASSVDPLFGRGMYF. DNA of the CDR3: TGTGCCAGCAGCGTGGATCCCCTGTTCGGGAGAGGGATGTACTTC.

The chain uses TRBV7-9 and TRBJ1-1; TRBD1 agrees at 9 bases. The germline CDR1 and CDR2 sequences are SEHNR and FQNEAQ (reference sequence). This CDR3 region has 11 residues. The V segment lost 11 bases and the J segment 4 bases; nucleotides outside the gene matches: 2. The CDR3 loop reads CAGQGSTEAFF. Written as DNA, the CDR3 is TGTGCCGGACAGGGGAGCACTGAAGCTTTCTTT.

The genes are TRBV19 and TRBJ1-2, with 8 bases identical to TRBD1. The V gene end was trimmed by 5 bases and the J gene end by 8 bases; junction bases not matched to a gene: 7. Per germline, CDR1 LNHDA and CDR2 SQIVND (reference sequence). The CDR3 loop spans 13 amino acids. The CDR3 DNA follows: TGTGCCAGTAGTCCCACAGGGGGTCGGGGCTACACCTTC. Translating gives CASSPTGGRGYTF.

V and J are TRBV15 and TRBJ1-3; TRBD1 is a possible D gene (5 bases). The germline CDR1 and CDR2 sequences are LNHNV and YYDKDF (reference sequence). The length of the CDR3 is 16 residues. The V gene lost 1 base and the J gene lost 2 bases, with 12 bases spanning the gap. This chain's CDR3 is CATSRGGLTTGNTIYF. DNA of the CDR3: TGTGCCACCAGCAGAGGGGGCCTCACAACTGGAAACACCATATATTTT.

The rearrangement links TRBV7-2 to TRBJ1-2; D not resolved. The CDR3 loop spans 16 amino acids. The germline V gene has CDR1 SGHTA and CDR2 FQGNSA. V lost 1 base, J lost 0 bases, and 12 bases lay in between. The CDR3 DNA is TGTGCCAGCAGCTTAGGATCGGCGGCGCCTAACTATGGCTACACCTTC. It yields the protein CASSLGSAAPNYGYTF. Full variable domain (remainder filled in from reference TRBV7-2 and TRBJ1-2): GAGVSQSPSNKVTEKGKDVELRCDPISGHTALYWYRQSLGQGLEFLIYFQGNSAPDKSGLPSDRFSAERTGGSVSTLTIQRTQQEDSAVYLCASSLGSAAPNYGYTFGSGTRLTVV.

As concerns this clone: Other DNA sequences in this specimen translate into the identical CDR3. The chain has TRBV18 and TRBJ2-1; TRBD2 matches 9 bases. The germline V gene has CDR1 KGHSH and CDR2 LQKENI. This CDR3 is built from 14 residues. The V gene end was trimmed by 3 bases and the J gene end by 5 bases; junction bases not matched to a gene: 2. The CDR3 bases are TGTGCCAGCTCACCGGCGGGGGGGAACAATGAGCAGTTCTTC. Translation: CASSPAGGNNEQFF.

This clone was counted a single time. V gene TRBV4-2 combines with J gene TRBJ1-2; 9 nucleotides align to TRBD1. V was pared by 0 bases and J by 7 bases, with 3 bases of the junction left unmatched. Germline values: CDR1 LGHNA, CDR2 YNFKEQ. The CDR3 length is 14 residues. This chain's CDR3 is CASSQDTTGGGYTF. The CDR3 DNA sequence: TGTGCCAGCAGCCAAGATACGACAGGGGGTGGCTACACCTTC.

This CDR3 is CASSLDIAFPRSYEQYF. CDR3 nucleotides: TGTGCCAGCAGCTTAGATATAGCATTCCCAAGGAGCTACGAGCAGTACTTC. The chain combines TRBV7-2 with TRBJ2-5; D call uncertain. The J call may be faulty, since TRBJ2-7 better matches the DNA end. The CDR3 consists of 17 residues. Germline V gene lookup returns CDR1 SGHTA and CDR2 FQGNSA.

V is TRBV5-1 and J is TRBJ2-3; D unclear. Germline CDR1 SGHRS, CDR2 YFSETQ. The CDR3 runs to 14 residues. The V end lost 5 bases, the J end lost 2 bases, and 12 bases lay between the germline ends. CDR3 nucleotide sequence: TGCGCCAGCAGAATCGAGGCCATCACAGATACGCAGTATTTT. As protein: CASRIEAITDTQYF.

The chain is built from TRBV2 and TRBJ2-1, with TRBD2 matching 9 bases. The CDR3 sequence is 15 residues long. J gave up 7 bases and V 6 bases, and 10 bases lay outside the gene matches. Looked up from germline, CDR1 is SNHLY and CDR2 is FYNNEI. As DNA, the CDR3 is TGTGCCAGCAGCGACCGCCGCGGGAGGGCTAATGAGCAGTTCTTC. Translating gives CASSDRRGRANEQFF.

This CDR3 reads CASRVDRYRGQPQHF. CDR3 nucleotide sequence: TGTGCCAGCAGAGTCGACAGATATAGGGGTCAGCCCCAGCATTTT. The V call is TRBV28, the J call TRBJ1-5; D perhaps matches TRBD1 (5 bases). CDR1 is MDHEN and CDR2 is SYDVKM in the germline V gene. CDR3 length: 15 amino acids. Trimming removed 6 bases at V and 6 bases at J, with 18 bases between. Complete variable domain (other parts from reference TRBV28 and TRBJ1-5): DVKVTQSSRYLVKRTGEKVFLECVQDMDHENMFWYRQDPGLGLRLIYFSYDVKMKEKGDIPEGYSVSREKKERFSLILESASTNQTSMYLCASRVDRYRGQPQHFGDGTRLSIL.

The V gene is TRBV7-9, the J gene TRBJ1-6; 11 bases fit TRBD1. The CDR3 runs to 14 residues. J gave up 9 bases and V 5 bases, and 3 bases lay outside the gene matches. Germline V gene data show CDR1 as SEHNR and CDR2 as FQNEAQ (reference sequence). The CDR3 DNA is TGTGCCAGCAGCCAGGACAGGGGGCTTTCACCCCTCCACTTT. Translated, it gives CASSQDRGLSPLHF.

The chain is built from TRBV4-2 and TRBJ1-4; D gene unclear. This CDR3 is built from 16 residues. Trimming cost V 5 bases and J 0 bases, with 13 bases left between them. Germline V gene lookup returns CDR1 LGHNA and CDR2 YNFKEQ. CDR3 nucleotide sequence: TGTGCCAGCAGCGCCGGAGGGTCGGCAACTAATGAAAAACTGTTTTTT. It yields the protein CASSAGGSATNEKLFF.